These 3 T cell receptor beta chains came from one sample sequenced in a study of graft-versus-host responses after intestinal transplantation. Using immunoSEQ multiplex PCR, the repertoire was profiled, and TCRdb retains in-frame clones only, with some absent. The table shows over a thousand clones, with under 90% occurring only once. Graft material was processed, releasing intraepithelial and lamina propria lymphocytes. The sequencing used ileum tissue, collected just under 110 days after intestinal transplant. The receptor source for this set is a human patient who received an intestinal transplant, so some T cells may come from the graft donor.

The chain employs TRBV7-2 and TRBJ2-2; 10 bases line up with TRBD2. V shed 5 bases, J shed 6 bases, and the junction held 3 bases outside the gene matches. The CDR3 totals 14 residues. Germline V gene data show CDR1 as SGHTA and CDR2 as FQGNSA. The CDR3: CASSQLAGPGELFF. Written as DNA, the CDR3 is TGTGCCAGCAGCCAACTAGCGGGACCCGGGGAGCTGTTTTTT.

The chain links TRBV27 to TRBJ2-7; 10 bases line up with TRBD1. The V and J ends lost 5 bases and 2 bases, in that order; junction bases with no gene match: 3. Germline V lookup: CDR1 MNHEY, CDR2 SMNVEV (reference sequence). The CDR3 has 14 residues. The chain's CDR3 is CASSLGTGAYEQYF. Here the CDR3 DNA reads TGTGCCAGCAGTCTCGGGACAGGGGCCTACGAGCAGTACTTC.

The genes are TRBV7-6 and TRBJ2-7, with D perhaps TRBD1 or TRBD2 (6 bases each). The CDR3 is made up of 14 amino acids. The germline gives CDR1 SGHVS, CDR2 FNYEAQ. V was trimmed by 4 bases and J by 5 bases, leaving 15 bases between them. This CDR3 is CASSSYGGLDEQYF. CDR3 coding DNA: TGTGCCAGCAGCTCGTACGGGGGCCTCGACGAGCAGTACTTC.